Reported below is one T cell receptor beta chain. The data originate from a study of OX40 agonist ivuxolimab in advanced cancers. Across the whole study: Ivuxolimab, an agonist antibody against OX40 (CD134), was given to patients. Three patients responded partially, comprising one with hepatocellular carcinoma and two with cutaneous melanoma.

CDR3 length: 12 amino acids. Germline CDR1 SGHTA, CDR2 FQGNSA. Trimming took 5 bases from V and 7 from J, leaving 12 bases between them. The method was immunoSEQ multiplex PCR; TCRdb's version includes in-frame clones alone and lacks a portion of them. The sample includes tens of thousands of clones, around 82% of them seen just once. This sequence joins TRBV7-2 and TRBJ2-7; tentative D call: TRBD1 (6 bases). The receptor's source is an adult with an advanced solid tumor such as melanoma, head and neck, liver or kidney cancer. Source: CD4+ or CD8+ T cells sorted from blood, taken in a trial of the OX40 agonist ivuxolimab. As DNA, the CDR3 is TGTGCCAGCAGCAAAACAGGGTTTGAGCAGTACTTC. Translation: CASSKTGFEQYF.